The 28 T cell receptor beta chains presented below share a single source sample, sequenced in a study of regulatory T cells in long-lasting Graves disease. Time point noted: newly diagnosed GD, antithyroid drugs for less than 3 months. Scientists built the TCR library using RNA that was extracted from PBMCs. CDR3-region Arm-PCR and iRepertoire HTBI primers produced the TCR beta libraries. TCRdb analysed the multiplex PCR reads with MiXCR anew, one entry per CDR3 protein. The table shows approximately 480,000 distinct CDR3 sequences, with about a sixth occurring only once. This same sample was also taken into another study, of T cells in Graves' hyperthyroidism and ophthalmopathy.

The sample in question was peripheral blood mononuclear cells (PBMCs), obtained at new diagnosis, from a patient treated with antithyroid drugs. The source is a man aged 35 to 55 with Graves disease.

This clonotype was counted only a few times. The CDR3 sequence is CASRPRQDPSYEQYF. CDR3 nucleotides: TGTGCCAGCCGCCCGCGGCAGGACCCCTCCTACGAGCAGTACTTC. The rearrangement joins TRBV27 to TRBJ2-7, with no clear D. Trimming cost V 8 bases and J 0 bases, with 17 bases left between them. The CDR3 sequence is 15 residues long. Per the germline V gene, CDR1 is MNHEY and CDR2 is SMNVEV (reference sequence).

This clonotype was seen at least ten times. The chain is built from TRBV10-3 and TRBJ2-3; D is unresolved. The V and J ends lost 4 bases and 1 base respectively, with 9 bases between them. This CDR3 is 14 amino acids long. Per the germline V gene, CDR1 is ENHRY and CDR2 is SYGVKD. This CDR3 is CAISVGPRTDTQYF. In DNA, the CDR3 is TGTGCCATCAGTGTAGGTCCACGCACAGATACGCAGTATTTT.

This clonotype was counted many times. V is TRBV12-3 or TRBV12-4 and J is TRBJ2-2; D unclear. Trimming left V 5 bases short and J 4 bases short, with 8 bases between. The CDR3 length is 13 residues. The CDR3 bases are TGTGCCAGCAGTCCCCCCGTCACCGGGGAGCTGTTTTTT. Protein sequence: CASSPPVTGELFF.

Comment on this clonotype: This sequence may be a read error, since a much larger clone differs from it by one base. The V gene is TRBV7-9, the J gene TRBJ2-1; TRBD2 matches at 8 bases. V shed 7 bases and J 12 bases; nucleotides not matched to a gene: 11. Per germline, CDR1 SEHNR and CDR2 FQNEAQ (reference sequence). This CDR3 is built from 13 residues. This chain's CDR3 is CASTYGGGSGQFF. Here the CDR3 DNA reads TGTGCCAGCACCTACGGGGGGGGGAGTGGGCAGTTCTTC.

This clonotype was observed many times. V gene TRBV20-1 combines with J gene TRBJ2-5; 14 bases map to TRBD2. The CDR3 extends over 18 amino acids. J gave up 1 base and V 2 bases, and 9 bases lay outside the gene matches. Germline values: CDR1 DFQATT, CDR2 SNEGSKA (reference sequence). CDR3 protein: CSARKVTSGRAVQETQYF. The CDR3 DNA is TGCAGTGCTAGAAAGGTGACTAGCGGGAGGGCCGTCCAAGAGACCCAGTACTTC.

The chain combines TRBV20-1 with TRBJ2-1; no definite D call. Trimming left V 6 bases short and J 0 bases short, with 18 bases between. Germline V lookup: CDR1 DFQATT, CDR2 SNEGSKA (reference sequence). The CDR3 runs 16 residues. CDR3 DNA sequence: TGCAGTGCGGAAGGTGTGTCTCCGAGCTCCTACAATGAGCAGTTCTTC. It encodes CSAEGVSPSSYNEQFF.

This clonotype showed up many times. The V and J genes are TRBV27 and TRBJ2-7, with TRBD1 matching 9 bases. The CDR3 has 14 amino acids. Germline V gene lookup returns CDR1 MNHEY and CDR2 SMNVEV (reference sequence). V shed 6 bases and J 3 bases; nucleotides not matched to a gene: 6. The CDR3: CASRPGTGSYEQYF. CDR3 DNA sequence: TGTGCCAGCAGACCCGGGACAGGGAGCTACGAGCAGTACTTC.

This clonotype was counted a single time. The CDR3 region has the DNA TGTGCCAGCAGCGTAGAGGCAGGGGGCGCGACTGAAGCTTTCTTT. It translates to CASSVEAGGATEAFF. This chain joins TRBV9 and TRBJ1-1, with TRBD1 matching over 8 bases. The CDR3 is 15 residues long. V gave up 0 bases and J gave up 5 bases; unmatched junction bases: 6. From germline, CDR1 is SGDLS and CDR2 YYNGEE.

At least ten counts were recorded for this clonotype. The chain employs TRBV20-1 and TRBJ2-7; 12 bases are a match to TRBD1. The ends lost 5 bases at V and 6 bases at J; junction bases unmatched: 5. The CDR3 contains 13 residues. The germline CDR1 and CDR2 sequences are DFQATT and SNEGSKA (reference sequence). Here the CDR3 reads CSAARDRGPEQYF. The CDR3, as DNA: TGCAGTGCTGCACGGGACAGGGGGCCCGAGCAGTACTTC.

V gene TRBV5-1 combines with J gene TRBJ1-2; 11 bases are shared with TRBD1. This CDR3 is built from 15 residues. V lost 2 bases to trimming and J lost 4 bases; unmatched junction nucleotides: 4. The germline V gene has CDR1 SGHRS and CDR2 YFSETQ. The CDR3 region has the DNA TGCGCCAGCAGCTTAGGGACAGGGGGGACCTATGGCTACACCTTC. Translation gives CASSLGTGGTYGYTF.

The CDR3 DNA sequence: TGTGCCAGCAGCCACGCCGGGACAGGGATCCCCGACGAGCAGTACTTC. Translated, it gives CASSHAGTGIPDEQYF. The genes are TRBV14 and TRBJ2-7, with 9 bases that match TRBD1. With V trimmed by 3 bases and J by 5 bases, 11 bases remained unmatched. The CDR3 extends over 16 amino acids. CDR1 SGHDN and CDR2 FVKESK come from the germline V gene.

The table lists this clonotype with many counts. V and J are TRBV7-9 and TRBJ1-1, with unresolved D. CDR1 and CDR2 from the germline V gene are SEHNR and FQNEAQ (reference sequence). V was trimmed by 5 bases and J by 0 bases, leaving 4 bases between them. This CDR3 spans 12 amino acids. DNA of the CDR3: TGTGCCAGCAGCCCAATGAACACTGAAGCTTTCTTT. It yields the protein CASSPMNTEAFF.

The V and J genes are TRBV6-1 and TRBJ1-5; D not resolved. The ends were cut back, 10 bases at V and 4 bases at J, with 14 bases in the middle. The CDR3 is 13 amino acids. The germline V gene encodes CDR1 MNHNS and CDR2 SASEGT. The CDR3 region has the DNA TGTGCCACCTCCCGGGAGATTAATCAGCCCCAGCATTTT. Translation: CATSREINQPQHF.

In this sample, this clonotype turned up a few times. The CDR3 region is CASSRAGTPSYEQYF. The CDR3 region has the DNA TGTGCCAGCAGCAGAGCCGGGACACCCTCCTACGAGCAGTACTTC. The chain recombines TRBV5-8 with TRBJ2-7, with D perhaps matching TRBD1 (6 bases). Looked up from germline, CDR1 is SGHTS and CDR2 is YDEGEE. The germline V and J ends were trimmed by 4 bases and 0 bases, with 14 bases remaining between them. CDR3 length: 15 residues.

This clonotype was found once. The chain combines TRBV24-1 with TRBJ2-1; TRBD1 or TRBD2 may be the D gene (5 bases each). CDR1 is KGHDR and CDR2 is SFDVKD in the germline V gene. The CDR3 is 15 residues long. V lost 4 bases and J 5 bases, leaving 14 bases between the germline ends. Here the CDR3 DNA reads TGTGCCACCAGTGACCCCCCAGGGACGGACAATGAGCAGTTCTTC. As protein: CATSDPPGTDNEQFF.

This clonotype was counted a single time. This chain's CDR3 is CASSSGTGFTDTQYF. The CDR3 bases are TGTGCCAGTAGTAGCGGGACAGGGTTTACAGATACGCAGTATTTT. The chain is built from TRBV2 and TRBJ2-3, with D tentatively TRBD1 (9 bases). From germline, CDR1 is SNHLY and CDR2 FYNNEI. The CDR3 extends over 15 amino acids. Trimming removed 9 bases at V and 3 bases at J, with 19 bases between.

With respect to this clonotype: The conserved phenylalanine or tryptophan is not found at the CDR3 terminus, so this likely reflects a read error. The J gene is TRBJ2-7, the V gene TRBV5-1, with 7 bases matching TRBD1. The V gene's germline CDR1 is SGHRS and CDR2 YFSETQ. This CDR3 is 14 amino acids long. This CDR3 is CANSLGQVNHEQYL. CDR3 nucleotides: TGCGCCAACAGCCTCGGACAGGTTAACCACGAGCAGTACTTG.

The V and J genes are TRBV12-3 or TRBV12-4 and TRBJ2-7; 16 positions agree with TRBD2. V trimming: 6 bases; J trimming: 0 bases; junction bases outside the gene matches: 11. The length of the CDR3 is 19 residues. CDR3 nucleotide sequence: TGTGCCAGCAGCCCAGTCCTGGGACTAGCGGGAGGGAGCTCCTACGAGCAGTACTTC. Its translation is CASSPVLGLAGGSSYEQYF.

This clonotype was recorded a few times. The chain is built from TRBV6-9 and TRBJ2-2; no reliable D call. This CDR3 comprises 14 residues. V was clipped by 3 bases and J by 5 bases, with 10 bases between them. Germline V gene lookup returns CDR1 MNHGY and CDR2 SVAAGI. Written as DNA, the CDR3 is TGTGCCAGCAGTTACCTAGGAAGTACCGGGGAGCTGTTTTTT. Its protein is CASSYLGSTGELFF.

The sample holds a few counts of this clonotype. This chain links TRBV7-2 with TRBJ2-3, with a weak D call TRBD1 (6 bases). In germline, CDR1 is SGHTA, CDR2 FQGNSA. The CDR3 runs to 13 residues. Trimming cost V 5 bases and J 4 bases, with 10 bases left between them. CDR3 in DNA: TGTGCCAGCAGCGACAGGCCCTCAGATACGCAGTATTTT. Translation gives CASSDRPSDTQYF.

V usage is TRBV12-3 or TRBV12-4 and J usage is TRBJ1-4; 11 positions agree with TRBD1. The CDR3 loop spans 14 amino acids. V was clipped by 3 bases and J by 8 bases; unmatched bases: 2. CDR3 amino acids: CASSFGTGGEKLFF. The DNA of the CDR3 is TGTGCCAGCAGTTTCGGGACAGGGGGAGAAAAACTGTTTTTT.

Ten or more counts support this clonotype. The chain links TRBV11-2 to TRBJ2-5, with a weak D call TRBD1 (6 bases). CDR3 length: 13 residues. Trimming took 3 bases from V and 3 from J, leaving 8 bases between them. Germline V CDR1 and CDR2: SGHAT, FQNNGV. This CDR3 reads CASSFNREETQYF. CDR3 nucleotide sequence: TGTGCCAGCAGCTTCAACAGGGAAGAGACCCAGTACTTC.

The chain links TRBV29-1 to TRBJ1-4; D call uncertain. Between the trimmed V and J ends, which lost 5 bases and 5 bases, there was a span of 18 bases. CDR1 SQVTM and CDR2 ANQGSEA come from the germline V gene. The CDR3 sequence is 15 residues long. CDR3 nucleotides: TGCAGCGTTTCTAGCTCGGGCCGGGGAAATGAAAAACTGTTTTTT. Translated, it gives CSVSSSGRGNEKLFF.

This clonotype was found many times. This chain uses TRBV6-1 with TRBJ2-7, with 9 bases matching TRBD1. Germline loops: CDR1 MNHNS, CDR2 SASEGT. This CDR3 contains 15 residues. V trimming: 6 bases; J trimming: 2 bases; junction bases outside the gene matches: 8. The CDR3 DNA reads TGTGCCAGCAGAAAACAGGGGGCGACCCCCTACGAGCAGTACTTC. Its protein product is CASRKQGATPYEQYF.

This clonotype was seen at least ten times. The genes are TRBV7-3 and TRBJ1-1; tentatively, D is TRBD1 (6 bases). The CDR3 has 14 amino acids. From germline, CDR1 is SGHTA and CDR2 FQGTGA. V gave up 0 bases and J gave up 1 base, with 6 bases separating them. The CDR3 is CASSLTGQNTEAFF. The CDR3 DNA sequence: TGTGCCAGCAGCTTAACGGGACAGAACACTGAAGCTTTCTTT. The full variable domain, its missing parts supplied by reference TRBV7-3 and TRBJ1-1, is GAGVSQTPSNKVTEKGKYVELRCDPISGHTALYWYRQSLGQGPEFLIYFQGTGAADDSGLPNDRFFAVRPEGSVSTLKIQRTERGDSAVYLCASSLTGQNTEAFFGQGTRLTVV.

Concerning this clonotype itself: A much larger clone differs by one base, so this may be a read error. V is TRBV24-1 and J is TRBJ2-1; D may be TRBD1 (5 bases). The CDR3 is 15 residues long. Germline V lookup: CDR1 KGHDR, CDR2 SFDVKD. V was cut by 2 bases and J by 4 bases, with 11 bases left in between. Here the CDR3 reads CATSDWEPGYNEQFF. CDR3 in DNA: TGTGCCACCAGTGATTGGGAACCAGGGTACAATGAGCAGTTCTTC.

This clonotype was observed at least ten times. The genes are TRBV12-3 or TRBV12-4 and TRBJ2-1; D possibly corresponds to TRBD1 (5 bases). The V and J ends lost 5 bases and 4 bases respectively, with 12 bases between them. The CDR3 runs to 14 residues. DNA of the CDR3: TGTGCCAGCAGTCCCCTGACAGATTACAATGAGCAGTTCTTC. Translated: CASSPLTDYNEQFF.

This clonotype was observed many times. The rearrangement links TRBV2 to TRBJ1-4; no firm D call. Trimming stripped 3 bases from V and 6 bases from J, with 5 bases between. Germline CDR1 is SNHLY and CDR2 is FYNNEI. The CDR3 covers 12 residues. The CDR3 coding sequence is TGTGCCAGCAGTGAGTTGGATGAAAAACTGTTTTTT. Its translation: CASSELDEKLFF.